A single TCR beta chain is shown here with its context. Its antigen remains undetermined. Base qualities are not recorded, but no much larger clone differs from it by a single base. The source of the sample is a study of beta chain features in type 1 diabetes (dated by TCRdb to 2017 to 2018). For the study in its entirety: No differences in mean age, gender distribution, total cell number or subset yield were found between patients and healthy donors. A total of 107,917,701 sorted cells were examined across all samples, and the number of cells per subset was strongly correlated with RNA yield. In the study, recently diagnosed type 1 diabetes patients and matched healthy donors were compared on the TCRB repertoires of their sorted circulating CD4+ T cell subsets. Naive and central memory subsets were obtained from all 30 or so donors, but regulatory and stem cell-like memory subsets were isolated from only 8 patients and 8 healthy donors. Results and caveats for the whole study, not just this receptor: HLA sub-analyses involved small numbers of individuals, so any influence of HLA type on TCRB rearrangement remained unresolved. Fewer insertions and more nucleotide deletions at VDJ recombination sites were observed in patients with type 1 diabetes, implying thymic rearrangement abnormalities. Because cDNA rather than genomic DNA was sequenced, highly expressing activated cells could have been over-represented, although no difference in activation and CD3 levels was found between groups. The naive, central memory and regulatory TCRB repertoires appeared to resemble one another more closely among patients than among healthy donors. Shorter templates might have been favored by PCR, but patient and control samples were amplified and corrected together, so both groups would have been affected equally by any skew. Type 1 diabetes patients showed a moderate but significant shortening of TCRB CDR3 length in all four CD4+ subsets.

Trimming takes 10 bases off V and 8 bases off J; junction bases not matched to a gene: 11. Including cysteine and phenylalanine, the CDR3 has 15 amino acids. CDR3 DNA is the only sequence kept; it has 45 bases, read in frame from the first base. Based on the germline V gene, the CDR1 and CDR2 sequences are MDHEN and SYDVKM. The entire amount of isolated RNA was reverse transcribed using the High Capacity cDNA Reverse Transcription Kit, so the sequenced TCRB transcripts were expressed ones. Survey-depth immunoSEQ sequencing was performed on stem cell-like memory T cell samples, with an average of about 940,000 total reads per sample. Sorted cells were lysed in RLT buffer and RNA was extracted with DNase-treated RNeasy Micro or Mini kits, depending on cell number. To prevent cross-contamination, each cell subset was processed individually, whereas patient and healthy donor samples were processed jointly. The immunoSEQ multiplex PCR was used to amplify TCRB sequences from cDNA, generating 87-bp fragments that spanned the CDR3 region. The amplicons were sequenced using the Illumina HiSeq platform. In the original analysis: PCR bias was corrected computationally using synthetic template baselines, and reads within Hamming distance 2 were collapsed, with unmergeable singletons discarded. Reads were aligned against IMGT so that V, D and J genes, CDR3 length and insertions or deletions at six rearrangement sites could be assigned. Clonotype counts were normalized to sorted cell number within each subset before computing true diversity and Gini coefficients with the tcR R package. Repertoire sharing was quantified using the overlap coefficient calculated on TCRB nucleotide sequences. TCRdb carries this immuneACCESS record with in-frame sequences only. Its versions omit some clonotypes, under half of them owing to an unresolved V gene in the studies checked, with the rest unexplained. V, J and clone size derive from that table, while D and trimming were established from the DNA sequence. The sample table lists about 42,000 clones, 50% of them with a count of one. The ten most abundant clones make up about 0.24% of the sample.

Each donor gave one peripheral blood draw, averaging approximately 0.12 L, which was collected into heparinised tubes. Naive, central memory, regulatory and stem cell-like memory CD4+ T cells were sorted on a BD FACSAria II using a panel including CD45RO, CCR7, CD25, CD127, CD95 and CD27. Every sorted population had a purity above 95%. PBMCs were separated immediately by Lymphoprep density gradient centrifugation and were stained directly, without being cultured. So that batch effects would be minimized, each experiment stained and sorted samples in pairs, pairing one healthy donor with one patient.

The clonotype was recovered from a woman aged 25 to 39 in good health. The sample taken for sequencing was stem cell memory CD4+ T cells from blood. Taken with the paper, the label for cell subset or site translates to: stem cell-like memory CD4+ T cells. Here the chain combines TRBV28 and TRBJ2-1, with 13 bases in between that match TRBD2. The sequence in DNA is TGTGCCATCTCGGCCGGGACTAGCGGGAAAGATGAGCAGTTCTTC. This yields the protein CAISAGTSGKDEQFF.